Presented here are 2 T cell receptor beta chains from one specimen sequenced in a study of beta chain features in type 1 diabetes. cDNA synthesis used the whole RNA isolate, giving expressed TCRB sequences. Only in-frame clones appear in the TCRdb table, and some are missing; sequencing was by immunoSEQ multiplex PCR. The sample lists over 700,000 clones, roughly 15% occurring once. Sequences were obtained from naive CD4+ T cells from blood. Receptors originate from a young woman in good health.

This rearrangement joins TRBV13 to TRBJ2-5, with D possibly TRBD2 on 5 matching bases. V gave up 0 bases and J gave up 1 base, with 9 bases separating them. CDR3 size: 15 residues. CDR1 PRHDT and CDR2 FYEKMQ come from the germline V gene (reference sequence). CDR3: CASSLGLGVQETQYF. The CDR3 DNA follows: TGTGCCAGCAGCTTAGGCCTGGGAGTCCAAGAGACCCAGTACTTC.

This clone was observed a handful of times. The J gene is TRBJ1-4, the V gene TRBV7-2; TRBD1 might be the D (6 bases). CDR1 is SGHTA and CDR2 is FQGNSA in the germline V gene. The V end was cut by 5 bases, the J end by 13 bases, with 32 bases between. The CDR3 loop spans 18 amino acids. This CDR3 reads CASSRQVTRRMMEEGLFF. In nucleotides, the CDR3 is TGTGCCAGCAGCCGACAGGTCACTCGGCGGATGATGGAGGAGGGACTGTTTTTT.